This T cell receptor (beta chain) was profiled in a study of Ad26.COV2.S vaccination and SARS-CoV-2 variants. Treatment in this sample: about 20 received Ad26.COV2.S at low or high dose, single or two shots; about 5 received placebo; per-sample allocation not given. Vaccine and placebo recipients were sampled on day 63 after the first injection. Here immunoSEQ multiplex PCR was the method, and the copy in TCRdb shows in-frame clones only, minus some. This sample has a few hundred thousand clones; about four fifths occur once, and the top ten carry nearly 7.5%. J lost 8 bases, V lost 3 bases, and 6 bases had no gene match. This CDR3 has 12 residues. Germline V gene sequence: CDR1 GTSNPN, CDR2 SVGIG (reference sequence).

The source material was peripheral blood, sampled in a trial of Ad26.COV2.S vaccine versus placebo. The genes are TRBV30 and TRBJ1-2; TRBD1 matches at 7 bases. The TCR was taken from a person aged 18 to 65 who received the Ad26.COV2.S COVID-19 vaccine or a placebo. The CDR3 here is CAWSTGDWGYTF. The CDR3, as DNA: TGTGCCTGGAGCACAGGGGACTGGGGCTACACCTTC. The entire variable domain, with the rest obtained from reference TRBV30 and TRBJ1-2, is as follows: SQTIHQWPATLVQPVGSPLSLECTVEGTSNPNLYWYRQAAGRGLQLLFYSVGIGQISSEVPQNLSASRPQDRQFILSSKKLLLSDSGFYLCAWSTGDWGYTFGSGTRLTVV.